Listed below are T cell receptor beta chains from one sample, sequenced in a study of T-cell reconstitution after alpha-beta-depleted transplantation in children. TCRdb passed the PCR reads through MiXCR, listing each CDR3 protein once. The table records some 390,000 distinct CDR3 sequences, around 20% of them present only once. The source material was PBMCs from the stem cell graft donor, sampled from the stem cell graft. The receptor set was obtained from a human donor who donated a stem cell graft to a child with acute myeloid leukemia. Both conserved end residues are part of each CDR3. The order of the fields is V gene, clone size, J gene, D gene, CDR3 length, CDR3 DNA, CDR3 protein. D genes are given only for firm matches. Clone size, where shown, is once, few, many, or a class for clones that have expanded.

V: TRBV28; size: few; J: TRBJ2-7; D: TRBD2; length: 15; DNA: TGTGCCAGCAGCCCGTTGGGACTAGACTCCTACGAGCAGTACTTC; CDR3: CASSPLGLDSYEQYF
V: TRBV12-3/TRBV12-4; size: -; J: TRBJ2-7; D: TRBD1; length: 14; DNA: TGTGCCAGCAGTTTCGACAGGGCCTCCTACGAGCAGTACTTC; CDR3: CASSFDRASYEQYF
V: TRBV4-1; size: -; J: TRBJ1-1; D: -; length: 15; DNA: TGCGCCAGCAGCCAAGCAAGAGGCGTGAACACTGAAGCTTTCTTT; CDR3: CASSQARGVNTEAFF
V: TRBV20-1; size: few; J: TRBJ2-3; D: -; length: 14; DNA: TGCAGTGCTAGTCGGCCGGGGAGCCCAGATACGCAGTATTTT; CDR3: CSASRPGSPDTQYF
V: TRBV7-2; size: -; J: TRBJ2-7; D: TRBD2; length: 15; DNA: TGTGCCAGCAGCTCGTCTAGCGGGTACTCCTACGAGCAGTACTTC; CDR3: CASSSSSGYSYEQYF
V: TRBV12-3/TRBV12-4; size: -; J: TRBJ2-5; D: -; length: 16; DNA: TGTGCCAGCAGTTTAGCCAGTCCGGGTTCGAGAGAGACCCAGTACTTC; CDR3: CASSLASPGSRETQYF
V: TRBV15; size: few; J: TRBJ1-2; D: -; length: 16; DNA: TGTGCCACCAGTCAAGAAGAAGGGACGGTGAACTATGGCTACACCTTC; CDR3: CATSQEEGTVNYGYTF
V: TRBV24-1; size: many; J: TRBJ2-1; D: -; length: 15; DNA: TGTGCCACCAGTGATCCCCACGGCTCCTACAATGAGCAGTTCTTC; CDR3: CATSDPHGSYNEQFF
V: TRBV7-3; size: -; J: TRBJ2-3; D: -; length: 15; DNA: TGTGCCAGCAGTTTTAGGGTCCTACACACAGATACGCAGTATTTT; CDR3: CASSFRVLHTDTQYF
V: TRBV4-2; size: -; J: TRBJ2-7; D: -; length: 15; DNA: TGTGCCAGCAGCCAAGAACTGATAGGGGGTTACGAGCAGTACTTC; CDR3: CASSQELIGGYEQYF
V: TRBV7-2; size: many; J: TRBJ2-1; D: TRBD1; length: 15; DNA: TGTGCCAGCAGCTTCGACAGGGGAGCCTACAATGAGCAGTTCTTC; CDR3: CASSFDRGAYNEQFF
V: TRBV12-3/TRBV12-4; size: few; J: TRBJ1-1; D: TRBD1; length: 15; DNA: TGTGCCAGCAGTCGACAGGGGGGTGATACCACTGAAGCTTTCTTT; CDR3: CASSRQGGDTTEAFF
V: TRBV20-1; size: -; J: TRBJ2-7; D: TRBD2; length: 16; DNA: TGCAGTGCTGGGGGGACTAGCGGGCGCTCCACCTACGAGCAGTACTTC; CDR3: CSAGGTSGRSTYEQYF
V: TRBV11-2; size: once; J: TRBJ2-5; D: -; length: 16; DNA: TGTGCCAGCAGCTTAGAATTTCGTGGGGCTCAAGAGACCCAGTACTTC; CDR3: CASSLEFRGAQETQYF
V: TRBV6-5; size: few; J: TRBJ2-3; D: -; length: 15; DNA: TGTGCCAGCAGTTACGACGAGACCGGCACAGATACGCAGTATTTT; CDR3: CASSYDETGTDTQYF
V: TRBV29-1; size: few; J: TRBJ1-1; D: TRBD1; length: 13; DNA: TGCAGCGTTGAAAGGGACAGTCTCCCGGGCGCTTTCTTT; CDR3: CSVERDSLPGAFF
V: TRBV29-1; size: -; J: TRBJ2-7; D: -; length: 14; DNA: TGCAGCGCTAGAAGCTCACAGGGTCTCTACGAGCAGTACTTC; CDR3: CSARSSQGLYEQYF
V: TRBV5-6; size: many; J: TRBJ1-3; D: -; length: 12; DNA: TGTGCCAGCAGCTTGAAAGGCAGCACCATATATTTT; CDR3: CASSLKGSTIYF
V: TRBV4-3; size: -; J: TRBJ2-5; D: -; length: 14; DNA: TGCGCCAGCAGCCAACACCGGGGGCGAGAGACCCAGTACTTC; CDR3: CASSQHRGRETQYF
V: TRBV20-1; size: few; J: TRBJ1-4; D: TRBD1; length: 15; DNA: TGCAGTGCTAGCCGGACAGGGTCCCAAATAGAAAAACTGTTTTTT; CDR3: CSASRTGSQIEKLFF
V: TRBV2; size: few; J: TRBJ1-1; D: -; length: 14; DNA: TGTGCCAGCAGCTACAGGGCTTTGAACACTGAAGCTTTCTTT; CDR3: CASSYRALNTEAFF
V: TRBV12-3/TRBV12-4; size: many; J: TRBJ2-3; D: TRBD2; length: 18; DNA: TGTGCCAGCAGTTTCCAACTAGCGGATAACGCTAGCACAGATACGCAGTATTTT; CDR3: CASSFQLADNASTDTQYF
V: TRBV7-9; size: -; J: TRBJ2-1; D: -; length: 13; DNA: TGTGCCAGCACAGGAGCTATTAACAATGAGCAGTTCTTC; CDR3: CASTGAINNEQFF
V: TRBV29-1; size: -; J: TRBJ2-3; D: -; length: 11; DNA: TGCAGCGTGGACAACACAGATACGCAGTATTTT; CDR3: CSVDNTDTQYF
V: TRBV24-1; size: -; J: TRBJ2-1; D: TRBD2; length: 17; DNA: TGTGCCACCAGTGATTCAGTTAGCGGGAGGGCCTACAATGAGCAGTTCTTC; CDR3: CATSDSVSGRAYNEQFF
V: TRBV25-1; size: -; J: TRBJ2-1; D: TRBD2; length: 17; DNA: TGTGCCAGCAGTCCGCGGACCGGGACTAGCGGGAGTTATGAGCAGTTCTTC; CDR3: CASSPRTGTSGSYEQFF
V: TRBV28; size: few; J: TRBJ2-1; D: -; length: 15; DNA: TGTGCCAGCAGTAACCGGGACTTCCCCTTCAATGAGCAGTTCTTC; CDR3: CASSNRDFPFNEQFF
V: TRBV12-3/TRBV12-4; size: -; J: TRBJ2-5; D: -; length: 12; DNA: TGTGCCAGCAGTTTAAATGTTGAGACCCAGTACTTC; CDR3: CASSLNVETQYF
V: TRBV29-1; size: many; J: TRBJ2-1; D: -; length: 12; DNA: TGCAGCGTTAAGAGCTCCTACAATGAGCAGTTCTTC; CDR3: CSVKSSYNEQFF
V: TRBV6-5; size: many; J: TRBJ1-2; D: -; length: 13; DNA: TGTGCCAGCAGTTACAAGGCTAACTATGGCTACACCTTC; CDR3: CASSYKANYGYTF
V: TRBV18; size: -; J: TRBJ2-3; D: -; length: 15; DNA: TGTGCCAGCTCACCATCAGTACCTAGCACAGATACGCAGTATTTT; CDR3: CASSPSVPSTDTQYF
V: TRBV29-1; size: few; J: TRBJ2-7; D: TRBD1; length: 16; DNA: TGCAGCGTTGAAGATTTAGGGACAGGGGGCTTCGACGAGCAGTACTTC; CDR3: CSVEDLGTGGFDEQYF
V: TRBV12-3/TRBV12-4; size: -; J: TRBJ1-5; D: TRBD1; length: 17; DNA: TGTGCCAGCAGTTTAGAACCGGGACAGGGGGCCAATCAGCCCCAGCATTTT; CDR3: CASSLEPGQGANQPQHF
V: TRBV7-2; size: few; J: TRBJ2-7; D: TRBD1; length: 13; DNA: TGTGCCAGCAGCTCAGGACAGGACTACGAGCAGTACTTC; CDR3: CASSSGQDYEQYF
V: TRBV11-2; size: few; J: TRBJ2-7; D: -; length: 14; DNA: TGTGCCAGCAGCTTAGATTGGACAGACTACGAGCAGTACTTC; CDR3: CASSLDWTDYEQYF
V: TRBV10-2; size: few; J: TRBJ2-2; D: -; length: 14; DNA: TGCGCCAGTAAGCGGGCAGCGAACACCGGGGAGCTGTTTTTT; CDR3: CASKRAANTGELFF
V: TRBV4-2; size: many; J: TRBJ2-7; D: TRBD2; length: 15; DNA: TGTGCCAGCAGCCGAGATCTAGCGGGAACCTACGAGCAGTACTTC; CDR3: CASSRDLAGTYEQYF
V: TRBV7-2; size: many; J: TRBJ2-2; D: TRBD2; length: 16; DNA: TGTGCCAGCAGCTTAGGGTCCGGGACTAGCCCCGGGGAGCTGTTTTTT; CDR3: CASSLGSGTSPGELFF
V: TRBV20-1; size: many; J: TRBJ2-7; D: TRBD2; length: 15; DNA: TGCAGTGCTAGAGATTGGCTAGCGGGAAACCACGAGCAGTACTTC; CDR3: CSARDWLAGNHEQYF
V: TRBV29-1; size: few; J: TRBJ2-3; D: -; length: 14; DNA: TGCAGCGTCCAAAGGGCAGGAGCCACAGATACGCAGTATTTT; CDR3: CSVQRAGATDTQYF
V: TRBV29-1; size: many; J: TRBJ2-1; D: TRBD2; length: 18; DNA: TGCAGCGTTGAGGGGCTAGCGGGAGGGCCCAGCTCCTACAATGAGCAGTTCTTC; CDR3: CSVEGLAGGPSSYNEQFF
V: TRBV29-1; size: -; J: TRBJ2-7; D: -; length: 10; DNA: TGCAGCGCCGTGGACTACGAGCAGTACTTC; CDR3: CSAVDYEQYF
V: TRBV12-3/TRBV12-4; size: few; J: TRBJ1-1; D: TRBD1; length: 14; DNA: TGTGCCAGCACGTTCGCAACAGGGGGAACTGAAGCTTTCTTT; CDR3: CASTFATGGTEAFF
V: TRBV12-5; size: few; J: TRBJ2-7; D: -; length: 14; DNA: TGTGCTAGTGGTTTAGCCGGGACGGACTACGAGCAGTACTTC; CDR3: CASGLAGTDYEQYF
V: TRBV4-1; size: once; J: TRBJ2-5; D: -; length: 15; DNA: TGCGCCAGCAGCCATAGCAGGGGAGGTGGGGAGACCCAGTACTTC; CDR3: CASSHSRGGGETQYF
V: TRBV11-1; size: -; J: TRBJ2-5; D: -; length: 18; DNA: TGTGCCAGCAGCTTAGCGCGAAGGCTGAATTCGGGGCAAGAGACCCAGTACTTC; CDR3: CASSLARRLNSGQETQYF
V: TRBV15; size: many; J: TRBJ2-7; D: -; length: 14; DNA: TGTGCCACCAGCGGGAGGTCCTCTTTGTGGGAGCAGTACTTC; CDR3: CATSGRSSLWEQYF
V: TRBV27; size: many; J: TRBJ2-2; D: -; length: 12; DNA: TGTGCCAGCAGTTGGGAATCCGGGGAGCTGTTTTTT; CDR3: CASSWESGELFF
V: TRBV4-1; size: few; J: TRBJ2-1; D: -; length: 16; DNA: TGCGCCAGCAGCCAAGAACCATTTTCGGCCTACAATGAGCAGTTCTTC; CDR3: CASSQEPFSAYNEQFF
V: TRBV10-3; size: few; J: TRBJ2-7; D: TRBD2; length: 13; DNA: TGTGCCATCAGTGAGGCGGGAGCCTACGAGCAGTACTTC; CDR3: CAISEAGAYEQYF
V: TRBV12-3/TRBV12-4; size: few; J: TRBJ2-1; D: TRBD2; length: 13; DNA: TGTGCCAGCAGGGCTAGCGGGGTCAATGAGCAGTTCTTC; CDR3: CASRASGVNEQFF
V: TRBV7-6; size: once; J: TRBJ2-1; D: TRBD2; length: 18; DNA: TGTGCCAGCAGCTATAGCGGGAGTCAGTTTACATCCTACAATGAGCAGTTCTTC; CDR3: CASSYSGSQFTSYNEQFF
V: TRBV30; size: many; J: TRBJ1-1; D: -; length: 13; DNA: TGTGCCTGGAGTGTAGGGGGGAATACTGAAGCTTTCTTT; CDR3: CAWSVGGNTEAFF